These 3 T cell receptor beta chains were all obtained from the same sample, sequenced in a study of blood T cell repertoires in COVID-19. Sequencing used immunoSEQ multiplex PCR; TCRdb keeps in-frame clones, though not all of them. The sample gives 310,000 or so clones, around 90% of which show up once; 1.1% is in the top ten. Specimen: PBMCs or T cells enriched from blood (not recorded which). These receptors all stem from a woman younger than 45 who had recovered from COVID-19.

The V gene is TRBV19, the J gene TRBJ2-1, with 11 bases aligning to TRBD2. The germline V gene encodes CDR1 LNHDA and CDR2 SQIVND (reference sequence). The CDR3 spans 16 residues. V gave up 3 bases and J gave up 4 bases; unmatched junction bases: 5. Here the CDR3 reads CASSISGRALYNEQFF. As DNA, the CDR3 is TGTGCCAGTAGTATTAGCGGGAGGGCCTTGTACAATGAGCAGTTCTTC.

The gene calls are TRBV2 and TRBJ1-2; 9 nucleotides match TRBD1. Trimming took 5 bases from V and 5 from J; bases not matched to a gene: 9. Germline V CDR1 and CDR2: SNHLY, FYNNEI. The CDR3 length is 15 residues. The CDR3 reads CASSSRAGTGYGYTF. CDR3 DNA sequence: TGTGCCAGCAGTTCACGAGCCGGGACAGGGTATGGCTACACCTTC.

The chain carries TRBV19 and TRBJ2-7, with D possibly being TRBD1 (5 bases). Germline assignment: CDR1 LNHDA and CDR2 SQIVND (reference sequence). The CDR3 length is 14 residues. V dropped 5 bases and J dropped 2 bases, with 13 bases sitting between them. In DNA, the CDR3 is TGTGCCAGTAGTGCGTCAGGGATACCCTACGAGCAGTACTTC. Encoded protein: CASSASGIPYEQYF. The full variable domain, in which reference TRBV19 and TRBJ2-7 provide the parts outside the CDR3, is DGGITQSPKYLFRKEGQNVTLSCEQNLNHDAMYWYRQDPGQGLRLIYYSQIVNDFQKGDIAEGYSVSREKKESFPLTVTSAQKNPTAFYLCASSASGIPYEQYFGPGTRLTVT.